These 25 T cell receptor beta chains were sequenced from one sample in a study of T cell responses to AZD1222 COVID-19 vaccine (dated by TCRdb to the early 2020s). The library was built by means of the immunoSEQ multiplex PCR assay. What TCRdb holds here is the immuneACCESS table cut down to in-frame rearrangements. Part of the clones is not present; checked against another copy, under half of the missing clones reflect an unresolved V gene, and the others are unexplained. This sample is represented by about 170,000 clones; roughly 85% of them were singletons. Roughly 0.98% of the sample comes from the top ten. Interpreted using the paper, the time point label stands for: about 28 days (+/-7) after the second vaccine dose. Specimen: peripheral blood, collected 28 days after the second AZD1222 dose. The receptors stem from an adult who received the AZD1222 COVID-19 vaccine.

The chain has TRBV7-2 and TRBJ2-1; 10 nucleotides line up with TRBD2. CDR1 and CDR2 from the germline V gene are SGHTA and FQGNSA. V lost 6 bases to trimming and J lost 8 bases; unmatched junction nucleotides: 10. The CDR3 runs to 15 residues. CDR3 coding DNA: TGTGCCAGCAGTGCTACTAGCGGGGTTCTGGATGAGCAGTTCTTC. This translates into CASSATSGVLDEQFF.

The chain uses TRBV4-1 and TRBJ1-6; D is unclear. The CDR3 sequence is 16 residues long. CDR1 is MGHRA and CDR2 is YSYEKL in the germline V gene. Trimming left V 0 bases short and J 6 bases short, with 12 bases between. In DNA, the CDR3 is TGCGCCAGCAGCCAAGAGGCCAGGATTCCTAATTCACCCCTCCACTTT. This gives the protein CASSQEARIPNSPLHF.

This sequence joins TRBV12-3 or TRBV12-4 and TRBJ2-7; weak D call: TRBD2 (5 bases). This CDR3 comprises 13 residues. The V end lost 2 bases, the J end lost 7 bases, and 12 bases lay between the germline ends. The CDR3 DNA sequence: TGTGCCAGCAGTTTACCCAGTTCGGGAGAGCAGTACTTC. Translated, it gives CASSLPSSGEQYF.

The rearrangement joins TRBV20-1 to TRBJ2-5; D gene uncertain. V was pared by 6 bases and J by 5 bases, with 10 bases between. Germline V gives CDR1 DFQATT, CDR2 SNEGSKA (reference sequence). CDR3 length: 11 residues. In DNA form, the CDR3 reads TGCAGTGCCCGAGCGAGGGAGACCCAGTACTTC. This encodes CSARARETQYF.

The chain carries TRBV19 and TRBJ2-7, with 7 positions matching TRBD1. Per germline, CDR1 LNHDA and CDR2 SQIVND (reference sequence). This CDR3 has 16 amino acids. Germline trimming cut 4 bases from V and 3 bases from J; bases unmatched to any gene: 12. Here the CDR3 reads CASSTRTGSRNYEQYF. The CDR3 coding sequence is TGTGCCAGTAGTACCCGGACAGGTTCAAGGAACTACGAGCAGTACTTC. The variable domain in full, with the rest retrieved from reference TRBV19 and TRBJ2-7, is DGGITQSPKYLFRKEGQNVTLSCEQNLNHDAMYWYRQDPGQGLRLIYYSQIVNDFQKGDIAEGYSVSREKKESFPLTVTSAQKNPTAFYLCASSTRTGSRNYEQYFGPGTRLTVT.

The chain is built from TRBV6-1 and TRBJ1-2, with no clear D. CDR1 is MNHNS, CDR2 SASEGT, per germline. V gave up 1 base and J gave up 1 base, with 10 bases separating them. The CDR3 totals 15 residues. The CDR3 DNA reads TGTGCCAGCAGTGAAGACGTCATCTTTAACTATGGCTACACCTTC. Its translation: CASSEDVIFNYGYTF.

The CDR3 region has the DNA TGTGCCAGCAGCCCCGGGACAGGGTGGTCTCAGCCCCAGCATTTT. This gives the protein CASSPGTGWSQPQHF. The chain couples TRBV7-6 to TRBJ1-5; the match to TRBD1 covers 9 bases. The V gene end was trimmed by 5 bases and the J gene end by 6 bases; junction bases not matched to a gene: 8. This CDR3 has 15 amino acids. The germline CDR1 and CDR2 sequences are SGHVS and FNYEAQ. Combining the CDR3 with reference TRBV7-6 and TRBJ1-5 gives the whole variable domain GAGVSQSPRYKVTKRGQDVALRCDPISGHVSLYWYRQALGQGPEFLTYFNYEAQQDKSGLPNDRFSAERPEGSISTLTIQRTEQRDSAMYRCASSPGTGWSQPQHFGDGTRLSIL.

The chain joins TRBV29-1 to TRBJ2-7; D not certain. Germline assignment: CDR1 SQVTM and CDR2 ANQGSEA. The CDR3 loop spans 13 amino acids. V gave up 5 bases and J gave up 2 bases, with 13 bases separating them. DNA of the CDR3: TGCAGCGTTCTTATTCCTTCGACCTACGAGCAGTACTTC. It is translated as CSVLIPSTYEQYF.

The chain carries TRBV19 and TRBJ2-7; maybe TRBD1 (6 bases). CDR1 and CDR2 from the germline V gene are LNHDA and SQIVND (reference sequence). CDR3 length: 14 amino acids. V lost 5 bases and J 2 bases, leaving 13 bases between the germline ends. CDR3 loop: CASSGRTATYEQYF. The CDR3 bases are TGTGCCAGTAGTGGACGGACAGCTACCTACGAGCAGTACTTC.

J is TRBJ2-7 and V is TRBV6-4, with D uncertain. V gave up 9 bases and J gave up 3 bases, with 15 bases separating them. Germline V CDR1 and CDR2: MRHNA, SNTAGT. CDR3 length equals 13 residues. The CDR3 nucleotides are TGTGCCAGTACCCATTTGGAGTACTACGAGCAGTACTTC. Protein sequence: CASTHLEYYEQYF.

CDR3 nucleotide sequence: TGTGCCAGCAGCACCGGGACAGGCAATCAGCCCCAGCATTTT. Protein sequence: CASSTGTGNQPQHF. The chain employs TRBV6-5 and TRBJ1-5; TRBD1 matches at 7 bases. CDR1 is MNHEY, CDR2 SVGAGI, per germline. The CDR3 contains 14 residues. The V segment lost 6 bases and the J segment 2 bases; nucleotides outside the gene matches: 4.

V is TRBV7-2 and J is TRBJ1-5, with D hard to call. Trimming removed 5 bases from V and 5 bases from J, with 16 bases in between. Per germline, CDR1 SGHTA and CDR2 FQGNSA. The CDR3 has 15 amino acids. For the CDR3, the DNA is TGTGCCAGCAGCCCAGAGAGGATGCGACATCAGCCCCAGCATTTT. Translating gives CASSPERMRHQPQHF.

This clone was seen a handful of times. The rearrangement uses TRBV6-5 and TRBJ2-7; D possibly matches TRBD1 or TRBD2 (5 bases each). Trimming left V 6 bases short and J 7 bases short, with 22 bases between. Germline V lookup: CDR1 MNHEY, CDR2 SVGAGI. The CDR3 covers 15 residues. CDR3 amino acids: CASSAREGSKLEQYF. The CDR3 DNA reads TGTGCCAGCAGCGCCCGTGAGGGGTCGAAATTAGAGCAGTACTTC.

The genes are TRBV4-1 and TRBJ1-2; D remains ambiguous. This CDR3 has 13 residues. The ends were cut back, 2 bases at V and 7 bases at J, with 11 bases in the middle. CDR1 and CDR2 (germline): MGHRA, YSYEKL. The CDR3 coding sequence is TGCGCCAGCAGCCAATTTACCAATTCTGGCTACACCTTC. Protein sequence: CASSQFTNSGYTF.

CDR3 nucleotides: TGTGCCAGCAGCTCCTGGGTCTACGAGCAGTACTTC. It translates to CASSSWVYEQYF. The genes are TRBV7-9 and TRBJ2-7, with D unresolved. CDR1 is SEHNR and CDR2 is FQNEAQ in the germline V gene (reference sequence). Trimming removed 4 bases from V and 3 bases from J, with 7 bases in between. The CDR3 runs 12 residues.

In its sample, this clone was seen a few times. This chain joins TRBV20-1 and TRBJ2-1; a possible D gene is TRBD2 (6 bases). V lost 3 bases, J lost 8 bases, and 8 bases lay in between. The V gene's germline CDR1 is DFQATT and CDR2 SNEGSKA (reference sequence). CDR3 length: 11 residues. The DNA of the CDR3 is TGCAGTGCTAGTTGGGGGGATGAGCAGTTCTTC. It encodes CSASWGDEQFF.

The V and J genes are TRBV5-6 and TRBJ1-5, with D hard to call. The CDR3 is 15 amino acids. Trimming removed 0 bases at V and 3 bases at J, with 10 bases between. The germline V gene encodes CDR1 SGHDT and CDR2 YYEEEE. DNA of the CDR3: TGTGCCAGCAGCTTGGGAGGGAGAAACAATCAGCCCCAGCATTTT. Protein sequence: CASSLGGRNNQPQHF.

The CDR3 DNA follows: TGCAGCGTTGAAGATTGGTCCCGACAGGCTAACAATCAGCCCCAGCATTTT. This translates into CSVEDWSRQANNQPQHF. The genes are TRBV29-1 and TRBJ1-5; the D gene is possibly TRBD1 (6 bases). CDR1 is SQVTM and CDR2 is ANQGSEA in the germline V gene. Between the trimmed V and J ends, which lost 0 bases and 3 bases, there was a span of 18 bases. This CDR3 spans 17 amino acids.

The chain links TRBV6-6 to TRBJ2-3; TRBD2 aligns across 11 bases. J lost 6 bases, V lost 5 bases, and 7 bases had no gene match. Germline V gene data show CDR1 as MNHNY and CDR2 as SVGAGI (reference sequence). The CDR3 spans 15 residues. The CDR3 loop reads CASSIIAGGWDTQYF. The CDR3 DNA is TGTGCCAGCAGTATAATAGCGGGGGGGTGGGATACGCAGTATTTT.

The DNA of the CDR3 is TGTGCCAGCAGTGAAGGGACAGGGGGCTACAATGAGCAGTTCTTC. It yields the protein CASSEGTGGYNEQFF. The rearrangement uses TRBV6-1 and TRBJ2-1; 10 bases are a match to TRBD1. The germline CDR1 and CDR2 sequences are MNHNS and SASEGT. Trimming removed 1 base from V and 3 bases from J; junction bases left unmatched: 0. CDR3 length: 15 amino acids.

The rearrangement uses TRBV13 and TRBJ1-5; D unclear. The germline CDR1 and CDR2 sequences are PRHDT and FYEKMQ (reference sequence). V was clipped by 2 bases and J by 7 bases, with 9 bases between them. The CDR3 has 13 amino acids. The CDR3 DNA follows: TGTGCCAGCAGCTTATCCCAGGAGCAGCCCCAGCATTTT. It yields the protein CASSLSQEQPQHF.

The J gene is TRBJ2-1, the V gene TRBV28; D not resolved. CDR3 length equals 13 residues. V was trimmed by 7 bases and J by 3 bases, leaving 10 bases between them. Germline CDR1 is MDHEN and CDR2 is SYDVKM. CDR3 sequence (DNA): TGTGCCAGCACCAGAGGATTCTACAATGAGCAGTTCTTC. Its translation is CASTRGFYNEQFF.

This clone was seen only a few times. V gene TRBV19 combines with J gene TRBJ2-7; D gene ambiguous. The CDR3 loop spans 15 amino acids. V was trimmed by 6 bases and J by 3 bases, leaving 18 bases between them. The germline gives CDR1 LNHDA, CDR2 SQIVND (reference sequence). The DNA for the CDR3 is TGTGCCAGTAGCGCCTCCTCTCGGTCCAACTACGAGCAGTACTTC. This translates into CASSASSRSNYEQYF.

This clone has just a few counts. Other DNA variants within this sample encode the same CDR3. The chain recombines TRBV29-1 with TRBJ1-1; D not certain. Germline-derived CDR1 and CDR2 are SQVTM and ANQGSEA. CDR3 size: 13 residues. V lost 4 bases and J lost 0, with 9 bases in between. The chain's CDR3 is CSVGGLMNTEAFF. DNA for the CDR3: TGCAGCGTTGGCGGTTTAATGAACACTGAAGCTTTCTTT.

Written as DNA, the CDR3 is TGTGCCAGCACGGGGACAAAGAACACCGGGGAGCTGTTTTTT. Translation gives CASTGTKNTGELFF. The chain links TRBV5-4 to TRBJ2-2, with a possible D match to TRBD1 (6 bases). The CDR3 length is 14 residues. Germline V gives CDR1 SGHNT, CDR2 YYREEE (reference sequence). V lost 6 bases and J lost 1, with 10 bases in between.